This is a list of T cell receptor beta chains from one sample in a study of T cell responses to AZD1222 COVID-19 vaccine. TCRdb's table, derived via immunoSEQ multiplex PCR, lists solely in-frame clones and lacks some. The sample includes about 150,000 clones, about 88% seen only once; the top ten take approximately 3.1%. Sequences were derived from peripheral blood, sampled on day 0 of AZD1222 vaccination. These TCRs come from an adult in good health. Each CDR3 is given with its conserved first and last residue. The order of the fields is D gene, J gene, V gene, clone size, CDR3 DNA, CDR3 protein. A D gene is named only where the DNA matches it firmly. Clone size is shown for a subset of rows, as once, few, many or a class of expanded clone.

D gene: TRBD2
J gene: TRBJ2-1
V gene: TRBV6-2/TRBV6-3
clone size: -
CDR3 DNA: TGTGCCAGCAGTCTTAGCGGGTTGTTAAATGAGCAGTTCTTC
CDR3 protein: CASSLSGLLNEQFF

D gene: -
J gene: TRBJ2-3
V gene: TRBV28
clone size: -
CDR3 DNA: TGTGCCAGCAGCCACGGTGGGGGGGCCAGGGATACGCAGTATTTT
CDR3 protein: CASSHGGGARDTQYF

D gene: -
J gene: TRBJ1-1
V gene: TRBV7-2
clone size: -
CDR3 DNA: TGTGCCAGCAGCTTAATCGCAGGGTCGGGCACTGAAGCTTTCTTT
CDR3 protein: CASSLIAGSGTEAFF

D gene: TRBD1
J gene: TRBJ2-7
V gene: TRBV19
clone size: -
CDR3 DNA: TGTGCCTCCAGGGGGAATCACTACGAGCAGTACTTC
CDR3 protein: CASRGNHYEQYF

D gene: -
J gene: TRBJ1-4
V gene: TRBV7-3
clone size: -
CDR3 DNA: TGTGCCAGCAGCCCGGGCGGGGGAGGTTCGGGCGAAAAACTGTTTTTT
CDR3 protein: CASSPGGGGSGEKLFF

D gene: TRBD1
J gene: TRBJ1-2
V gene: TRBV5-4
clone size: once
CDR3 DNA: TGTGCCAGCAGCTTGGACAGGGGGCTGGAGGGCTACACCTTC
CDR3 protein: CASSLDRGLEGYTF

D gene: TRBD2
J gene: TRBJ2-7
V gene: TRBV18
clone size: once
CDR3 DNA: TGTGCCAGCTCACCCATGCAGGCTAGCGGGGGAGGAAACCAGTACTTC
CDR3 protein: CASSPMQASGGGNQYF

D gene: -
J gene: TRBJ2-7
V gene: TRBV5-1
clone size: -
CDR3 DNA: TGCGCCAGCAGCCTAGGAACAAATGGACGAGGGCAGTACTTC
CDR3 protein: CASSLGTNGRGQYF

D gene: -
J gene: TRBJ2-7
V gene: TRBV13
clone size: -
CDR3 DNA: TGTGCCAGCAGCTTAGGTCTAGTTTACGAGCAGTACTTC
CDR3 protein: CASSLGLVYEQYF

D gene: -
J gene: TRBJ1-6
V gene: TRBV28
clone size: -
CDR3 DNA: TGTGCCAGCAGTTCGGGTGCTTCACCCAGTTCACCCCTCCACTTT
CDR3 protein: CASSSGASPSSPLHF

D gene: -
J gene: TRBJ1-2
V gene: TRBV5-6
clone size: -
CDR3 DNA: TGTGCCAGCAGCTTGTCCCGAGGCTACACCTTC
CDR3 protein: CASSLSRGYTF

D gene: -
J gene: TRBJ1-2
V gene: TRBV14
clone size: -
CDR3 DNA: TGTGCCAGCAGCCAAGGAGGTTATGGCTACACCTTC
CDR3 protein: CASSQGGYGYTF

D gene: -
J gene: TRBJ2-1
V gene: TRBV19
clone size: -
CDR3 DNA: TGTGCCAGTAGCCCTAGGGGGGCCAGCCGGACTGGCAATGAGCAGTTCTTC
CDR3 protein: CASSPRGASRTGNEQFF